The text below deals with one T cell receptor beta chain. Antigen specificity is unknown. The entirety of the isolated RNA underwent reverse transcription, so expressed TCRB transcripts were sequenced. Assay: immunoSEQ multiplex PCR; the TCRdb copy retains only in-frame clones and omits some. The table has more than 250,000 clones, approximately 25% seen once. The germline V gene encodes CDR1 MDHEN and CDR2 SYDVKM. V gave up 6 bases and J gave up 3 bases; unmatched junction bases: 11. The CDR3 has 16 amino acids. The source of the sample is a study of beta chain features in type 1 diabetes. Study findings and constraints: Any HLA type influence on TCRB rearrangement was left unresolved here. Moderate yet significant TCRB CDR3 shortening was seen in Type 1 diabetes patients in all four CD4+ subsets. At VDJ recombination sites, type 1 diabetes patients had fewer insertions and more deleted nucleotides.

This chain uses TRBV28 with TRBJ2-1, with TRBD1 matching 7 bases. The sequence derives from a woman aged 30 to 39 with type 1 diabetes. Sequenced sample: naive CD4+ T cells from blood. DNA of the CDR3: TGTGCCAGCAGGCCCGACAGGGCAGGGCGCTACAATGAGCAGTTCTTC. Translation: CASRPDRAGRYNEQFF.